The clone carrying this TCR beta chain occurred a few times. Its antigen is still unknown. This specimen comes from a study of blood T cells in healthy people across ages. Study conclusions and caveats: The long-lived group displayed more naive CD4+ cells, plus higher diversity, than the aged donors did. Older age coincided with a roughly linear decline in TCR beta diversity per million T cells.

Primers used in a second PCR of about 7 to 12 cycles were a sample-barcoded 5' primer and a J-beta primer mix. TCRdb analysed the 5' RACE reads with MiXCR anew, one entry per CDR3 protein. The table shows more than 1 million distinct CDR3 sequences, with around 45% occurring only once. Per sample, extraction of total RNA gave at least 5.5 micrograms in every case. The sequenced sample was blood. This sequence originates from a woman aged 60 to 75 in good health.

The CDR3 protein is CSARDPGRPYNSPLHF. The DNA of the CDR3 is TGCAGTGCTAGAGATCCAGGGCGGCCGTATAATTCACCCCTCCACTTT. The V and J genes are TRBV20-1 and TRBJ1-6, with D tentatively TRBD1 (5 bases). CDR3 size: 16 residues. Per the germline V gene, CDR1 is DFQATT and CDR2 is SNEGSKA (reference sequence). Trimming took off 0 bases at V and 4 bases at J, with 13 bases between the two ends.